This T cell receptor beta chain was captured in a study of OX40 agonist ivuxolimab in advanced cancers. Whole-study findings and limits: Dosing at 0.1 to 3.0 mg/kg was accompanied by clonal expansion of CD4+ and CD8+ blood T cells by week 6.

Concerning this clone: Its antigen is unidentified.

CDR1 is SGHTS and CDR2 is YDEGEE in the germline V gene. V was clipped by 4 bases and J by 2 bases; unmatched bases: 17. The CDR3 extends over 19 amino acids. Sequenced by immunoSEQ multiplex PCR; TCRdb stores in-frame clones only, minus some. The sample holds 99,000 or so clones, 94% seen once. The source was CD4+ or CD8+ T cells sorted from blood, collected in a trial of the OX40 agonist ivuxolimab. The clonotype was recovered from an adult with an advanced solid tumor such as melanoma, head and neck, liver or kidney cancer. The chain is built from TRBV5-8 and TRBJ2-5; 10 bases are shared with TRBD1. The CDR3 coding sequence is TGTGCCAGCAGCCGCTGGATGGGACAGGGGTACCCCAGTCAAGAGACCCAGTACTTC. Translating gives CASSRWMGQGYPSQETQYF.